The TCR beta chain described here comes from a study of low-dose radiotherapy and immunotherapy resistance in tumors (dated 2022 in TCRdb). The study in broad terms: In Cohort 1, each fraction delivered 0.5 Gy every 2 weeks, and the prescribed total PTV dose was 6.5 Gy. For Cohort 2, the dose was 1 Gy per fraction given every two weeks, adding up to 13 Gy in total across 26 weeks. Patients were given nivolumab as a 240 mg flat dose every two weeks and ipilimumab at 1 mg/kg every six weeks, with both drugs delivered intravenously. Cyclophosphamide 200 mg/m2 was given intravenously every two weeks, one day before each radiation and immunotherapy administration. Aspirin 300 mg was taken orally once daily by patients for four cycles, starting on cycle 1 day 1. First-strand cDNA was synthesized using Superscript III and a set of TRAV- and TRBV-specific primers, so that both TCRalpha and TCRbeta chains were covered. No randomization into treatment groups was done for the people taking part in the trial. Eight patients were included in the translational analysis, namely three from the first dose cohort plus the first five from the second dose cohort. An Illumina MiniSeq instrument was used to deep-sequence the TCRalpha and TCRbeta libraries.

On this clonotype: Its antigen specificity is not known. Base qualities are missing; no much larger clone stands one base away.

Reading the label with the study, this specimen's time point is: before trial treatment. The donors took part in RACIN, a single-arm, phase I, dose-escalation trial that combined nivolumab, ipilimumab, aspirin, low-dose cyclophosphamide and low-dose radiotherapy. Patients were eligible if they had advanced solid tumors that were TIL-negative. From the germline V gene (reference sequence), CDR1 is LGHDT and CDR2 is YNNKEL. Trimming at the junction amounts to 2 bases on V and 4 bases on J, and the germline ends lie 15 bases apart. Measured from the cysteine to the phenylalanine, the CDR3 is 15 residues long. This entry keeps only the CDR3 DNA: 45 bases, framed from base 1. The instrument was an Illumina MiniSeq. TCRs were amplified with Phusion for approximately 21 PCR cycles, with a constant-region primer paired with the adapter attached to the V primers. Isolated mRNA was amplified with the MessageAmp II aRNA Amplification Kit, using an approximately 16-hour in vitro transcription at 37°C. The Dynabeads mRNA DIRECT Purification Kit was used to isolate the mRNA for TCR sequencing. Indexed Illumina adapters were added in a second roughly 26-cycle Phusion PCR, and the resulting products were purified with AMPure XP beads. The original pipeline was this. Custom Perl scripts were used to pool TCR sequences that encoded the same protein, to remove out-of-frame sequences, and to calculate the abundance of each clonotype. Any TCR sequence supported by only a single read was excluded from analysis. Shannon entropy, Gini index, clonality, richness, and the frequency of TCRs shared between repertoires were included as repertoire metrics. The raw public reads went through TCRdb reprocessing: fastp at Q25, MiXCR clone calling, in-frame beta chains kept. Merged by CDR3 protein, the rows form single entries marked with the most common genes and DNA. It is TCRdb's table, rather than the study itself, that gives the V and J calls and clone size. This sample comprises tens of thousands of distinct CDR3 sequences, approximately 12% of them detected only once. Approximately 6.2% of the sample comes from the top ten.

The sequenced sample was PBMCs, obtained before treatment. The chain was built from TRBV3-1 and TRBJ2-7, and TRBD2 may be the D gene, going by 5 matching bases. The receptor was derived from a female donor with ovarian cancer. The CDR3 region has the sequence CASSQQRGSQYEQYF. The nucleotides are TGTGCCAGCAGCCAACAAAGAGGGTCACAATACGAGCAGTACTTC.